Reported below is one T cell receptor (beta chain). This sample stems from a study of blood T cell repertoires in COVID-19. For the study at large: Specimens from acute and convalescent COVID-19 originated in the United States, Italy and Spain. PBMCs, B-cell-depleted T cells, or T cells provided the cDNA or gDNA that made up the material.

Study processing details: Reference gene primer amplification gave nucleated cell count estimates. Measured with immunoSEQ multiplex PCR; TCRdb has only the in-frame clones, and not every one. Clone size and V and J calls were adopted from that table, with D and trimming inferred from the DNA. Of 100,000 to 130,000 clones detected, around nine tenths appear once; the ten largest clones hold roughly 1.2%. Germline V gene data show CDR1 as SGHTA and CDR2 as FQGNSA. V was clipped by 2 bases and J by 8 bases; unmatched bases: 6. This CDR3 has 15 amino acids. This chain links TRBV7-2 with TRBJ2-1; 10 bases line up with TRBD2. Sequencing was performed on peripheral blood. The origin of this receptor is a woman in her 30s with acute or convalescent COVID-19. The CDR3 DNA follows: TGTGCCAGCAGCTTACAAGCGGGGGGGGACTATGAGCAGTTCTTC. Its translation: CASSLQAGGDYEQFF.